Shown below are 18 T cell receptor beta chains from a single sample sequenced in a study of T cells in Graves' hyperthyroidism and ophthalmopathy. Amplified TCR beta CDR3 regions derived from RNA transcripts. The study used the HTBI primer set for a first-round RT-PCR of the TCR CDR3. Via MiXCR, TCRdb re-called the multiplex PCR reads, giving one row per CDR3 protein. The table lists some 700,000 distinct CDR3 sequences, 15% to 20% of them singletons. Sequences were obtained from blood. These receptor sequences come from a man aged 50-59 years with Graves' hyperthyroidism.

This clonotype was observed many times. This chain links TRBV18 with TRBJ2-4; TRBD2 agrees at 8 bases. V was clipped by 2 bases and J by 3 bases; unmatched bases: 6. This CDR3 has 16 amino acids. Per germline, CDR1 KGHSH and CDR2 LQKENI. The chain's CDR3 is CASSPTGGPSKNIQYF. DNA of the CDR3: TGTGCCAGCTCACCAACGGGAGGGCCGAGCAAAAACATTCAGTACTTC.

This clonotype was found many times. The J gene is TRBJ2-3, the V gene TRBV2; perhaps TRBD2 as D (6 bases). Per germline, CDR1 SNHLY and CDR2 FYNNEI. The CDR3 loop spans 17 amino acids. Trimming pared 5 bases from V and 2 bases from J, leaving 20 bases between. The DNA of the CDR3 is TGTGCCAGCAGTTTACTCCGGGACTGGAGGGCCACAGATACGCAGTATTTT. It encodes CASSLLRDWRATDTQYF.

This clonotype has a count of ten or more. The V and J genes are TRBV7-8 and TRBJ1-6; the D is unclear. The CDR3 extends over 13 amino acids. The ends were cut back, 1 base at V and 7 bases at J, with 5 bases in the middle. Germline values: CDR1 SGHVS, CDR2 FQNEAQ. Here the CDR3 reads CASSLELNSPLHF. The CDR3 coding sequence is TGTGCCAGCAGCTTAGAATTGAATTCACCCCTCCACTTT.

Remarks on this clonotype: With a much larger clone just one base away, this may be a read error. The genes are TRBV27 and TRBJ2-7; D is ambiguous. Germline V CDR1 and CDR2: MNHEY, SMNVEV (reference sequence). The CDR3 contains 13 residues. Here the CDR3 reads CAGSLLSSYEQYF. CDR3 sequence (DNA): TGTGCCGGCAGTTTACTTAGCTCCTACGAGCAGTACTTC.

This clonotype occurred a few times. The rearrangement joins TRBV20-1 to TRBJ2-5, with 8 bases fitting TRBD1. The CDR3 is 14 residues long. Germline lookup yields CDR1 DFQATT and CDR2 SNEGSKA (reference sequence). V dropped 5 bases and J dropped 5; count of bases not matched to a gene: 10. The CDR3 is CSAPPTGAGETQYF. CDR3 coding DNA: TGCAGTGCTCCCCCGACAGGGGCCGGGGAGACCCAGTACTTC.

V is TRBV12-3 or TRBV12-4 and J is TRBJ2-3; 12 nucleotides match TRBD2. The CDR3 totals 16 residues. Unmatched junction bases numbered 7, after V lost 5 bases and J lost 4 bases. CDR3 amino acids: CASSPRLAGVADTQYF. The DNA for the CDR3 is TGTGCCAGCAGTCCCAGACTAGCGGGAGTAGCAGATACGCAGTATTTT.

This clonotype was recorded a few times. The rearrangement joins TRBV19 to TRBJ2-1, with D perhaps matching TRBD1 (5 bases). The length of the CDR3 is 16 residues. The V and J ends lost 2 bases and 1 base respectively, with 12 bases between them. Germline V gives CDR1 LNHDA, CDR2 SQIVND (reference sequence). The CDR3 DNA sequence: TGTGCCAGTAGTATAACAGACAGTATATCCTACAATGAGCAGTTCTTC. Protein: CASSITDSISYNEQFF.

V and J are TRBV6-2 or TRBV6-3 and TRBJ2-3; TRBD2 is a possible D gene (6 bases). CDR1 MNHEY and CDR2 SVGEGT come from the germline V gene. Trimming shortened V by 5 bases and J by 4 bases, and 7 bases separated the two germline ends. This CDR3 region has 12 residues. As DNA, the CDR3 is TGTGCCAGCAGTCGGGAGTCAGATACGCAGTATTTT. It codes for CASSRESDTQYF.

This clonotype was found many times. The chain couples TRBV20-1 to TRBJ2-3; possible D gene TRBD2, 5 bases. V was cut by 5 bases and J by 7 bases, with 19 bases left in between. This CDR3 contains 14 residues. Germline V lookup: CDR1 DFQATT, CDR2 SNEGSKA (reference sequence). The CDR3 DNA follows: TGCAGTGCTCCTCCTTGGACTCCCGCGAATACGCAGTATTTT. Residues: CSAPPWTPANTQYF.

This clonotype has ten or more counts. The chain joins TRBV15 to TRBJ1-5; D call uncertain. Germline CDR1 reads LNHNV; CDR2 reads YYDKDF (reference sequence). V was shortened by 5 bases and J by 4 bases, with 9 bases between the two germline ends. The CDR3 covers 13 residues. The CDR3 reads CATSVQSNQPQHF. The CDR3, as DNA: TGTGCCACCAGCGTACAGTCGAATCAGCCCCAGCATTTT. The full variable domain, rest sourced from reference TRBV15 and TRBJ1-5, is DAMVIQNPRYQVTQFGKPVTLSCSQTLNHNVMYWYQQKSSQAPKLLFHYYDKDFNNEADTPDNFQSRRPNTSFCFLDIRSPGLGDTAMYLCATSVQSNQPQHFGDGTRLSIL.

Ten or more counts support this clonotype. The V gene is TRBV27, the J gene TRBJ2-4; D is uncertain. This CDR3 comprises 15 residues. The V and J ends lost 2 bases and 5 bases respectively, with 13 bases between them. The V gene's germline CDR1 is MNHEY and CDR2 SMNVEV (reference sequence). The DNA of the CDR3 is TGTGCCAGCAGTTTACAGTGGGGTAGCCAAAACATTCAGTACTTC. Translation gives CASSLQWGSQNIQYF.

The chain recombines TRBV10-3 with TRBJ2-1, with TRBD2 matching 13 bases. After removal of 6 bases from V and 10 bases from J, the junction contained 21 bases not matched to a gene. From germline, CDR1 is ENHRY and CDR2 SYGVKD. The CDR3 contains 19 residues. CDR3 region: CAISGAPTVTSGRAGEQFF. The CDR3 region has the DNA TGTGCCATCAGCGGGGCCCCGACCGTCACTAGCGGGAGGGCGGGGGAGCAGTTCTTC.

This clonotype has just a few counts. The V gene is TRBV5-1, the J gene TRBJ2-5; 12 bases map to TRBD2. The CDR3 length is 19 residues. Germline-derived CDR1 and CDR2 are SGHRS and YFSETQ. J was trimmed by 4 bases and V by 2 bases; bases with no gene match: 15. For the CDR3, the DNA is TGCGCCAGCAGCTTACAGGGGCCTGGACTAGCGGGATTAGGAGAGACCCAGTACTTC. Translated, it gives CASSLQGPGLAGLGETQYF.

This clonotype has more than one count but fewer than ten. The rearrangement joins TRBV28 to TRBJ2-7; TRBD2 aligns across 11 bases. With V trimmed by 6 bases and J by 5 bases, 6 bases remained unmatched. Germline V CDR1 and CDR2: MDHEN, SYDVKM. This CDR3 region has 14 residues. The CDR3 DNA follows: TGTGCCAGCAGCTATAGCGGGAGGGTCCACGAGCAGTACTTC. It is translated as CASSYSGRVHEQYF.

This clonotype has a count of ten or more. CDR3 in amino acids: CASTNLAAGANVLTF. In DNA, the CDR3 is TGTGCCAGCACTAACCTGGCTGCTGGGGCCAACGTCCTGACTTTC. The V gene is TRBV27, the J gene TRBJ2-6; D remains unclear. Germline CDR1 is MNHEY and CDR2 is SMNVEV (reference sequence). V was shortened by 7 bases and J by 2 bases, with 12 bases between the two germline ends. The CDR3 length is 15 residues.

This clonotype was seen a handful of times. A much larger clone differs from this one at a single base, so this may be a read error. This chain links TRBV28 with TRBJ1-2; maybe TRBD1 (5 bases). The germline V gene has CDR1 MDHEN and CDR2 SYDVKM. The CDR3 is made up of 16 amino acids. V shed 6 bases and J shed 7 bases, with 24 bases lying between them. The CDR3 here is CASSETGASSLGGYTF. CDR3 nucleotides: TGTGCCAGCAGCGAGACCGGGGCCAGTAGTCTTGGTGGCTACACCTTC.

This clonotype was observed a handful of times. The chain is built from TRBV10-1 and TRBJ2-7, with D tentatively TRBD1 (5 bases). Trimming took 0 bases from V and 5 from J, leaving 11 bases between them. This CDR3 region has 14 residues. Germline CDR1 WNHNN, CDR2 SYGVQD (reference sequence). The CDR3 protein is CASSESARAHEQYF. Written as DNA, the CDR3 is TGCGCCAGCAGTGAGTCCGCCAGGGCCCACGAGCAGTACTTC.

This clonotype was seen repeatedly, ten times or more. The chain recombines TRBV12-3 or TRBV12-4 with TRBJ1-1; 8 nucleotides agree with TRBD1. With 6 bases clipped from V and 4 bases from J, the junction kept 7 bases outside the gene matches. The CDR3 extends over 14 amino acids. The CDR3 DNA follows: TGTGCCAGCAGCCGTGGACAGGGTACCACTGAAGCTTTCTTT. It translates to CASSRGQGTTEAFF.